One and the same sample provided the 25 T cell receptor beta chains below, sequenced in a study of CD8 T cells in ankylosing spondylitis. General observations from the study: Seemingly characteristic of ankylosing spondylitis blood was a TCR beta motif consisting of several highly homologous variants.

TCRdb re-called the 5' RACE reads with MiXCR, one entry per CDR3 protein. The sample has about 130,000 distinct CDR3 sequences; 17% are singletons. No cognate antigen is known for these TCRs. The sequenced sample was blood, either unsorted or a sorted T cell fraction (not recorded which). The origin of the receptors is a male donor with ankylosing spondylitis.

This sequence joins TRBV27 and TRBJ2-1; 11 bases are shared with TRBD2. The germline gives CDR1 MNHEY, CDR2 SMNVEV (reference sequence). V lost 5 bases to trimming and J lost 7 bases; unmatched junction nucleotides: 7. This CDR3 contains 15 residues. CDR3 region: CASSRLAGGLNEQFF. The DNA for the CDR3 is TGTGCCAGCAGTAGGCTAGCGGGAGGACTAAATGAGCAGTTCTTC.

The rearrangement joins TRBV9 to TRBJ2-1, with 9 bases fitting TRBD1. The CDR3 totals 16 residues. The germline V gene has CDR1 SGDLS and CDR2 YYNGEE. V lost 3 bases and J lost 4; bases outside the gene matches: 8. The CDR3: CASSAEPGQGYNEQFF. The CDR3 DNA is TGTGCCAGCAGCGCGGAACCGGGACAGGGATACAATGAGCAGTTCTTC.

The table lists this clonotype with a few counts. The rearrangement uses TRBV7-9 and TRBJ2-7, with 9 bases lining up with TRBD1. The CDR3 consists of 15 residues. Germline V lookup: CDR1 SEHNR, CDR2 FQNEAQ (reference sequence). Germline trimming cut 1 base from V and 6 bases from J; bases unmatched to any gene: 7. The CDR3 protein is CASSLGGTGFGEQYF. CDR3 DNA sequence: TGTGCCAGCAGCTTAGGGGGGACAGGGTTCGGCGAGCAGTACTTC.

V usage is TRBV20-1 and J usage is TRBJ2-7, with D unresolved. The CDR3 is made up of 16 amino acids. CDR1 and CDR2 from the germline V gene are DFQATT and SNEGSKA (reference sequence). With 4 bases removed from V and 7 bases from J, the gap between germline ends came to 26 bases. In DNA form, the CDR3 reads TGCAGTGCTATTACCTCGGGCCGGGTGGGATCTGGGGAGCAGTACTTC. Protein sequence: CSAITSGRVGSGEQYF.

The V gene is TRBV2, the J gene TRBJ1-1; no clear D gene. The CDR3 contains 11 residues. Trimming stripped 6 bases from V and 6 bases from J, with 8 bases between. The germline gives CDR1 SNHLY, CDR2 FYNNEI. In DNA, the CDR3 is TGTGCCAGCAGACCCCTGGCTGAAGCTTTCTTT. Its translation is CASRPLAEAFF.

This clonotype has more than one count but fewer than ten. The chain is built from TRBV12-3 or TRBV12-4 and TRBJ1-1, with 9 bases fitting TRBD1. The CDR3 is made up of 14 amino acids. Losses at the gene ends were 6 bases for V and 5 bases for J; bases not matched to a gene: 7. CDR3 DNA: TGTGCCAGCAGGCCCGACAGGGGGTGGACTGAAGCTTTCTTT. Translating gives CASRPDRGWTEAFF.

This clonotype came up a few times. This chain links TRBV27 with TRBJ2-2, with D uncertain. This CDR3 contains 14 residues. Germline V gene data show CDR1 as MNHEY and CDR2 as SMNVEV (reference sequence). V was shortened by 6 bases and J by 1 base, with 9 bases between the two germline ends. This CDR3 reads CASRDVGNTGELFF. The CDR3 DNA is TGTGCCAGCAGGGATGTAGGGAACACCGGGGAGCTGTTTTTT.

The V call is TRBV20-1, the J call TRBJ2-3; D gene ambiguous. V gave up 6 bases and J gave up 2 bases, with 18 bases separating them. The CDR3 extends over 15 amino acids. Germline CDR1 is DFQATT and CDR2 is SNEGSKA (reference sequence). This chain's CDR3 is CSAEPGQRYTDTQYF. The DNA for the CDR3 is TGCAGTGCGGAGCCGGGCCAGCGATACACAGATACGCAGTATTTT.

V gene TRBV7-8 combines with J gene TRBJ2-1; 7 nucleotides agree with TRBD2. The CDR3 has 16 residues. Germline values: CDR1 SGHVS, CDR2 FQNEAQ. V gave up 8 bases and J gave up 5 bases; unmatched junction bases: 15. This chain's CDR3 is CASVPSAGTRHNEQFF. CDR3 DNA: TGTGCCAGCGTTCCCTCAGCGGGAACCCGGCACAATGAGCAGTTCTTC.

A few counts support this clonotype. The rearrangement links TRBV6-1 to TRBJ2-7, with D unclear. Germline CDR1 is MNHNS and CDR2 is SASEGT. The CDR3 loop spans 13 amino acids. Trimming left V 1 base short and J 2 bases short, with 6 bases between. The CDR3 DNA is TGTGCCAGCAGTGAAGGGTTTACCTACGAGCAGTACTTC. It specifies CASSEGFTYEQYF.

This clonotype was found a few times. This chain uses TRBV9 with TRBJ2-2; D unclear. Germline CDR1 is SGDLS and CDR2 is YYNGEE. With 0 bases removed from V and 6 bases from J, the gap between germline ends came to 3 bases. This CDR3 has 12 residues. The CDR3 reads CASSVAPGELFF. The DNA for the CDR3 is TGTGCCAGCAGCGTAGCTCCCGGGGAGCTGTTTTTT.

This clonotype was seen ten or more times. The chain carries TRBV30 and TRBJ2-7, with 10 positions matching TRBD2. Germline CDR1 and CDR2: GTSNPN and SVGIG (reference sequence). The CDR3 spans 15 residues. J lost 6 bases, V lost 2 bases, and 10 bases had no gene match. This CDR3 is CAWSPRSGRAGEQYF. The CDR3 DNA is TGTGCCTGGAGTCCTCGGAGCGGGAGGGCGGGCGAGCAGTACTTC.

This clonotype was counted a few times. The V call is TRBV20-1, the J call TRBJ2-1; 13 nucleotides line up with TRBD2. Germline V gene sequence: CDR1 DFQATT, CDR2 SNEGSKA (reference sequence). After removal of 3 bases from V and 3 bases from J, the junction contained 5 bases not matched to a gene. The CDR3 runs to 16 residues. The CDR3 region has the DNA TGCAGTGCTAGGGAGGGACTAGCGGGACTCTACAATGAGCAGTTCTTC. Encoded protein: CSAREGLAGLYNEQFF.

The chain recombines TRBV4-1 with TRBJ2-7, with D possibly matching TRBD2 (6 bases). The length of the CDR3 is 14 residues. The germline V gene has CDR1 MGHRA and CDR2 YSYEKL. V lost 1 base and J 6 bases, leaving 13 bases between the germline ends. CDR3 sequence: CASSQGLVGPEQYF. The CDR3 DNA is TGCGCCAGCAGCCAAGGACTAGTGGGGCCCGAGCAGTACTTC.

This clonotype was observed many times. The gene calls are TRBV5-1 and TRBJ2-1; TRBD1 matches 8 bases. The CDR3 loop spans 12 amino acids. J lost 11 bases, V lost 4 bases, and 5 bases had no gene match. Germline-derived CDR1 and CDR2 are SGHRS and YFSETQ. The CDR3 loop is CASSGTGWQQFF. As DNA, the CDR3 is TGCGCCAGCAGCGGGACAGGATGGCAGCAGTTCTTC.

This clonotype was observed a handful of times. The chain joins TRBV4-1 to TRBJ2-7; 7 positions match TRBD2. This CDR3 comprises 15 residues. Germline CDR1 MGHRA, CDR2 YSYEKL. Trimming took 1 base from V and 3 from J; bases not matched to a gene: 6. This chain's CDR3 is CASSQVLSGHYEQYF. CDR3 nucleotides: TGCGCCAGCAGCCAAGTTCTTAGCGGGCACTACGAGCAGTACTTC.

This clonotype showed up many times. The V call is TRBV29-1, the J call TRBJ2-2; D gene ambiguous. The CDR3 runs 11 residues. The V end lost 7 bases, the J end lost 5 bases, and 8 bases lay between the germline ends. Germline-derived CDR1 and CDR2 are SQVTM and ANQGSEA. The CDR3 region is CSGGWTGELFF. The CDR3 bases are TGCAGCGGAGGTTGGACCGGGGAGCTGTTTTTT.

This clonotype was counted many times. J is TRBJ2-1 and V is TRBV14; 7 nucleotides line up with TRBD2. The CDR3 consists of 12 residues. Losses at the gene ends were 6 bases for V and 5 bases for J; bases not matched to a gene: 1. CDR1 and CDR2 (germline): SGHDN, FVKESK. CDR3 sequence reads: CASRLADNEQFF. The CDR3 DNA follows: TGTGCCAGCAGGCTAGCGGACAATGAGCAGTTCTTC.

The chain couples TRBV9 to TRBJ2-3, with TRBD1 identical over 8 bases. Germline assignment: CDR1 SGDLS and CDR2 YYNGEE. V dropped 2 bases and J dropped 2; count of bases not matched to a gene: 4. The CDR3 has 15 residues. The CDR3 spells CASSVSGGYTDTQYF. For the CDR3, the DNA is TGTGCCAGCAGCGTCTCAGGGGGCTACACAGATACGCAGTATTTT. Full variable domain (missing parts from reference TRBV9 and TRBJ2-3): DSGVTQTPKHLITATGQRVTLRCSPRSGDLSVYWYQQSLDQGLQFLIQYYNGEERAKGNILERFSAQQFPDLHSELNLSSLELGDSALYFCASSVSGGYTDTQYFGPGTRLTVL.

The table lists this clonotype with a few counts. This rearrangement joins TRBV15 to TRBJ2-2, with D maybe TRBD2 (6 bases). Germline V CDR1 and CDR2: LNHNV, YYDKDF (reference sequence). This CDR3 spans 17 amino acids. V was trimmed by 0 bases and J by 8 bases, leaving 19 bases between them. The CDR3 reads CATSRDGGTLTGGELFF. DNA of the CDR3: TGTGCCACCAGCAGAGACGGCGGGACTCTCACGGGGGGGGAGCTGTTTTTT.

This sequence joins TRBV15 and TRBJ1-5; 7 positions agree with TRBD1. Germline values: CDR1 LNHNV, CDR2 YYDKDF (reference sequence). V lost 3 bases, J lost 5 bases, and 4 bases stayed unmatched. The CDR3 is 14 residues long. The CDR3 sequence: CATSRTGQYQPQHF. The DNA of the CDR3 is TGTGCCACCAGCAGGACAGGGCAATATCAGCCCCAGCATTTT.

J is TRBJ1-4 and V is TRBV29-1; weak D call: TRBD1 (6 bases). Germline CDR1 reads SQVTM; CDR2 reads ANQGSEA. Deletions cut 7 bases from V and 15 bases from J, with 15 bases between. This CDR3 spans 10 amino acids. In DNA, the CDR3 is TGCAGCGCCGAAAAGACAGGAATGTTTTTT. Amino acids: CSAEKTGMFF.

V gene TRBV5-1 combines with J gene TRBJ2-5; 7 positions agree with TRBD2. The germline V gene encodes CDR1 SGHRS and CDR2 YFSETQ. V shed 4 bases and J 2 bases; nucleotides not matched to a gene: 2. The CDR3 has 13 residues. CDR3 amino acids: CASSRTRQETQYF. The CDR3 nucleotides are TGCGCCAGCAGCCGGACTAGACAAGAGACCCAGTACTTC.

Only a few counts were recorded for this clonotype. The CDR3 DNA reads TGTGCCAGCAGCTTGGACCTTGTACGTCAGCCGAACACCGGGGAGCTGTTTTTT. Translating it yields CASSLDLVRQPNTGELFF. This rearrangement joins TRBV5-5 to TRBJ2-2, with D uncertain. CDR1 is SGHKS and CDR2 is YYEKEE in the germline V gene (reference sequence). The length of the CDR3 is 18 residues. Deletions cut 0 bases from V and 0 bases from J, with 15 bases between.

This clonotype was observed a handful of times. Here the CDR3 reads CASSSPGSYNEQFF. In DNA, the CDR3 is TGTGCCAGCAGTTCCCCCGGGTCCTACAATGAGCAGTTCTTC. V is TRBV6-2 or TRBV6-3 and J is TRBJ2-1; the D is unclear. V lost 4 bases and J 1 base, leaving 8 bases between the germline ends. The CDR3 has 14 residues. Per the germline V gene, CDR1 is MNHEY and CDR2 is SVGEGT.